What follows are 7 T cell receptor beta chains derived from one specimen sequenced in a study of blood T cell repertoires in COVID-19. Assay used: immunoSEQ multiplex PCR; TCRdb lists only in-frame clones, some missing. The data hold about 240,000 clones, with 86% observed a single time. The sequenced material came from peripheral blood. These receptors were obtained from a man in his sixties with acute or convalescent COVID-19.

CDR3 in DNA: TGTGCCAGCAGCCCTTGGCTTAACACCGGGGAGCTGTTTTTT. It specifies CASSPWLNTGELFF. The chain employs TRBV7-2 and TRBJ2-2; no reliable D call. This CDR3 contains 14 residues. Per the germline V gene, CDR1 is SGHTA and CDR2 is FQGNSA. Trimming stripped 5 bases from V and 2 bases from J, with 9 bases between.

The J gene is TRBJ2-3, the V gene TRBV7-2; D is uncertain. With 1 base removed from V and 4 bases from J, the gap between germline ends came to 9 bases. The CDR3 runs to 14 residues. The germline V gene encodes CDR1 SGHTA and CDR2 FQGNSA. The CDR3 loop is CASSLGNNPDTQYF. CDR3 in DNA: TGTGCCAGCAGCTTAGGTAACAACCCAGATACGCAGTATTTT.

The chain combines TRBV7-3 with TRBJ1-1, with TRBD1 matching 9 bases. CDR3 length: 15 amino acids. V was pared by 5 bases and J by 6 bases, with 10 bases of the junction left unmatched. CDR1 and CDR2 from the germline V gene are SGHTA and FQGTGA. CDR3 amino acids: CASSLGQGRRAEAFF. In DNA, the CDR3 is TGTGCCAGCAGCCTGGGACAGGGAAGGAGAGCTGAAGCTTTCTTT.

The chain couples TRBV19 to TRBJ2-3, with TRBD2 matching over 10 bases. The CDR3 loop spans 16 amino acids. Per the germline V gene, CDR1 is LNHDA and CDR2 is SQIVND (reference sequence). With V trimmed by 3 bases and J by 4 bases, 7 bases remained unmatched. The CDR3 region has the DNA TGTGCCAGTAGTATTTTGCCTAGCGGGAGTCCAGATACGCAGTATTTT. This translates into CASSILPSGSPDTQYF.

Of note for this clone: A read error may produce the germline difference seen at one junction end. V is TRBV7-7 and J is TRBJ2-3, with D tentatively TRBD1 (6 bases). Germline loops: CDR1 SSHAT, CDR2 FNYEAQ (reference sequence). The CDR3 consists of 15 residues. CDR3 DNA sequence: TGTGCTAGCAGCCTCAGGACAGCTAGCACAGATACGCAGTATTTT. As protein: CASSLRTASTDTQYF.

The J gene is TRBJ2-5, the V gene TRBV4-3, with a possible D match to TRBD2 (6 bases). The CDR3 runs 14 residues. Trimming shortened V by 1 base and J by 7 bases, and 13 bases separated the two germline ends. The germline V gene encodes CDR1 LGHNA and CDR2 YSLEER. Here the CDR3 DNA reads TGCGCCAGCAGCCAAGCTCGGATGGAGGGGACCCAGTACTTC. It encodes CASSQARMEGTQYF.

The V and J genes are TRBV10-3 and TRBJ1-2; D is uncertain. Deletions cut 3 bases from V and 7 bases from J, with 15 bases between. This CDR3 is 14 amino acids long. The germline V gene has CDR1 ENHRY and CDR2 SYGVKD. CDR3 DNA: TGTGCCATCAGTGAAGCTTTGAGCCTCCCTGGCTACACCTTC. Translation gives CAISEALSLPGYTF.